The 31 T cell receptor beta chains in this list originate from one sample, sequenced in a study of blood T cell repertoires in COVID-19. Sequencing used immunoSEQ multiplex PCR; TCRdb keeps in-frame clones, though not all of them. Here the sample spans over 50,000 clones, over 55% being singletons. Sample: peripheral blood. Every receptor here comes from a woman in her sixties or seventies with COVID-19, enrolled during active disease.

The chain has TRBV15 and TRBJ1-1; D is undetermined. V lost 1 base to trimming and J lost 3 bases, with 12 bases between them. The germline V gene encodes CDR1 LNHNV and CDR2 YYDKDF (reference sequence). This CDR3 is built from 15 residues. For the CDR3, the DNA is TGTGCCACCAGCAGAGGTCTGGGGAGCGACACTGAAGCTTTCTTT. Amino acids: CATSRGLGSDTEAFF.

The genes are TRBV9 and TRBJ1-1, with TRBD1 identical over 9 bases. This CDR3 region has 15 residues. V lost 7 bases, J lost 4 bases, and 11 bases stayed unmatched. Looked up from germline, CDR1 is SGDLS and CDR2 is YYNGEE. The CDR3: CASAPHRDRATEAFF. The DNA of the CDR3 is TGTGCCAGCGCCCCCCACAGGGACAGGGCCACTGAAGCTTTCTTT.

This clone was recorded a few times. The chain is built from TRBV11-3 and TRBJ2-4; 7 nucleotides line up with TRBD2. Germline CDR1 SGHNT, CDR2 YENEEA. V shed 8 bases and J 5 bases; nucleotides not matched to a gene: 12. The CDR3 consists of 15 residues. For the CDR3, the DNA is TGTGCCAGCTCCCCCGGCGGGGGTAAGGAAAACATTCAGTACTTC. This encodes CASSPGGGKENIQYF.

The J gene is TRBJ1-2, the V gene TRBV19, with a tentative D call TRBD1 (5 bases). Germline loops: CDR1 LNHDA, CDR2 SQIVND (reference sequence). This CDR3 region has 16 residues. The V end lost 5 bases, the J end lost 4 bases, and 20 bases lay between the germline ends. CDR3 sequence reads: CASSVAPQGMSYGYTF. Here the CDR3 DNA reads TGTGCCAGTAGTGTAGCACCGCAGGGAATGTCCTATGGCTACACCTTC.

This chain joins TRBV6-6 and TRBJ1-2, with D possibly TRBD1 on 6 matching bases. This CDR3 has 14 amino acids. Germline V gene lookup returns CDR1 MNHNY and CDR2 SVGAGI (reference sequence). The V and J ends lost 2 bases and 2 bases respectively, with 9 bases between them. DNA of the CDR3: TGTGCCAGCAGTTACATAGGACAGAACTATGGCTACACCTTC. Protein sequence: CASSYIGQNYGYTF.

This sequence joins TRBV9 and TRBJ2-2; possible D gene TRBD2, 6 bases. The CDR3 loop spans 14 amino acids. Germline CDR1 and CDR2: SGDLS and YYNGEE. The V gene lost 4 bases and the J gene lost 4 bases, with 11 bases spanning the gap. The CDR3 coding sequence is TGTGCCAGCAGCTCGGGAGTTTCCACCGGGGAGCTGTTTTTT. It codes for CASSSGVSTGELFF.

CDR3 in DNA: TGTGCCAGCAGTCCCGGACTAGCGGGCAACGAGCAGTACTTC. It is translated as CASSPGLAGNEQYF. The V gene is TRBV6-5, the J gene TRBJ2-7; TRBD2 agrees at 11 bases. Germline lookup yields CDR1 MNHEY and CDR2 SVGAGI. The V gene end was trimmed by 5 bases and the J gene end by 5 bases; junction bases not matched to a gene: 5. The CDR3 length is 14 residues.

This rearrangement joins TRBV4-2 to TRBJ2-3, with D possibly TRBD1 on 7 matching bases. The CDR3 contains 16 residues. Per the germline V gene, CDR1 is LGHNA and CDR2 is YNFKEQ. V lost 5 bases and J 6 bases, leaving 21 bases between the germline ends. The CDR3 spells CASSLEQAAGGDTQYF. CDR3 bases: TGTGCCAGCAGCTTAGAACAGGCGGCAGGGGGGGATACGCAGTATTTT.

This clone was detected a few times. This chain links TRBV7-2 with TRBJ1-1, with a tentative D call TRBD1 (6 bases). The length of the CDR3 is 15 residues. V was shortened by 1 base and J by 6 bases, with 15 bases between the two germline ends. Looked up from germline, CDR1 is SGHTA and CDR2 is FQGNSA. The chain's CDR3 is CASSLVGGAGSEAFF. The DNA of the CDR3 is TGTGCCAGCAGCTTAGTAGGGGGGGCTGGATCTGAAGCTTTCTTT.

The rearrangement joins TRBV11-3 to TRBJ1-6; D unclear. There are 14 residues in the CDR3. V dropped 1 base and J dropped 8 bases, with 9 bases sitting between them. Germline-derived CDR1 and CDR2 are SGHNT and YENEEA. In nucleotides, the CDR3 is TGTGCCAGCAGCTTAGCGGGATTGGATTCACCCCTCCACTTT. As protein: CASSLAGLDSPLHF.

This sequence joins TRBV7-2 and TRBJ2-4; TRBD2 might be the D (5 bases). The V end lost 4 bases, the J end lost 5 bases, and 18 bases lay between the germline ends. The germline V gene encodes CDR1 SGHTA and CDR2 FQGNSA. The CDR3 totals 16 residues. CDR3 sequence reads: CASSSMDRAGQNIQYF. The CDR3, as DNA: TGTGCCAGCAGCTCTATGGATCGGGCGGGCCAAAACATTCAGTACTTC.

The rearrangement joins TRBV5-5 to TRBJ1-2; maybe TRBD1 (5 bases). The CDR3 has 14 amino acids. Germline V gene sequence: CDR1 SGHKS, CDR2 YYEKEE (reference sequence). Trimming took off 4 bases at V and 4 bases at J, with 14 bases between the two ends. The CDR3: CASSPTGGTYGYTF. For the CDR3, the DNA is TGTGCCAGCAGCCCGACCGGCGGGACCTATGGCTACACCTTC. Together with reference TRBV5-5 and TRBJ1-2, the CDR3 gives the full variable domain: DAGVTQSPTHLIKTRGQQVTLRCSPISGHKSVSWYQQVLGQGPQFIFQYYEKEERGRGNFPDRFSARQFPNYSSELNVNALLLGDSALYLCASSPTGGTYGYTFGSGTRLTVV.

V usage is TRBV10-3 and J usage is TRBJ2-3, with a weak D call TRBD2 (5 bases). V lost 8 bases, J lost 4 bases, and 13 bases lay in between. Germline V gives CDR1 ENHRY, CDR2 SYGVKD. The CDR3 has 13 residues. The CDR3 DNA is TGTGCCATCGCGGTGGGAGAGGCAGATACGCAGTATTTT. Residues: CAIAVGEADTQYF.

The rearrangement uses TRBV19 and TRBJ2-3; D not certain. The CDR3 loop spans 15 amino acids. CDR1 is LNHDA and CDR2 is SQIVND in the germline V gene (reference sequence). V dropped 5 bases and J dropped 5 bases, with 17 bases sitting between them. The DNA of the CDR3 is TGTGCCAGTAGTGCTTATGGCAGTGTTGGAGATACGCAGTATTTT. Encoded protein: CASSAYGSVGDTQYF.

The chain couples TRBV7-2 to TRBJ1-1, with TRBD1 as a possible D gene (5 bases). Germline CDR1 is SGHTA and CDR2 is FQGNSA. The CDR3 has 13 amino acids. The ends were cut back, 8 bases at V and 1 base at J, with 11 bases in the middle. CDR3 in amino acids: CASAGQWNTEAFF. CDR3 bases: TGTGCCAGCGCGGGGCAGTGGAACACTGAAGCTTTCTTT.

This chain joins TRBV2 and TRBJ1-1; 9 nucleotides align to TRBD1. The V segment lost 6 bases and the J segment 1 base; nucleotides outside the gene matches: 9. Germline V CDR1 and CDR2: SNHLY, FYNNEI. The CDR3 is made up of 16 amino acids. Written as DNA, the CDR3 is TGTGCCAGCAGATCCGGGACAGGGATGGCGAACACTGAAGCTTTCTTT. It is translated as CASRSGTGMANTEAFF.

J is TRBJ1-3 and V is TRBV5-6; D uncertain. The CDR3 consists of 16 residues. Germline-derived CDR1 and CDR2 are SGHDT and YYEEEE. Trimming removed 1 base at V and 0 bases at J, with 11 bases between. The chain's CDR3 is CASSLNSLPSGNTIYF. The CDR3 region has the DNA TGTGCCAGCAGCTTGAACTCGCTACCCTCTGGAAACACCATATATTTT. Full variable domain (missing parts from reference TRBV5-6 and TRBJ1-3): DAGVTQSPTHLIKTRGQQVTLRCSPKSGHDTVSWYQQALGQGPQFIFQYYEEEERQRGNFPDRFSGHQFPNYSSELNVNALLLGDSALYLCASSLNSLPSGNTIYFGEGSWLTVV.

V and J are TRBV6-5 and TRBJ1-2; 9 bases fit TRBD1. Germline V lookup: CDR1 MNHEY, CDR2 SVGAGI. With 7 bases clipped from V and 4 bases from J, the junction kept 1 base outside the gene matches. The CDR3 consists of 12 residues. The CDR3 loop reads CASMGQGYGYTF. The CDR3 DNA reads TGTGCCAGCATGGGACAGGGCTATGGCTACACCTTC.

This clone appeared a single time. The chain joins TRBV19 to TRBJ1-1; 12 nucleotides line up with TRBD1. CDR1 is LNHDA and CDR2 is SQIVND in the germline V gene (reference sequence). V gave up 5 bases and J gave up 3 bases; unmatched junction bases: 13. The CDR3 runs 18 residues. The CDR3 here is CASSPTGTGGAGDTEAFF. Written as DNA, the CDR3 is TGTGCCAGTAGTCCTACCGGGACAGGGGGCGCGGGGGACACTGAAGCTTTCTTT.

The rearrangement uses TRBV2 and TRBJ1-2; D is possibly TRBD1 (6 bases). Trimming removed 0 bases from V and 7 bases from J, with 18 bases in between. There are 16 residues in the CDR3. Germline V gene sequence: CDR1 SNHLY, CDR2 FYNNEI. Written as DNA, the CDR3 is TGTGCCAGCAGTGAAGCGCTTCGAGACAGGTCCGGTGGCTACACCTTC. This codes for CASSEALRDRSGGYTF.

This rearrangement joins TRBV10-3 to TRBJ1-3, with 9 nucleotides matching TRBD1. The CDR3 is 15 residues long. The J segment lost 3 bases and the V segment lost 10 bases, leaving 10 bases of the junction unmatched. Germline CDR1 and CDR2: ENHRY and SYGVKD. The CDR3 DNA follows: TGTGCCACGAGCAGGGACAGGGATTTTGGAAACACCATATATTTT. This encodes CATSRDRDFGNTIYF.

This chain links TRBV28 with TRBJ1-6; TRBD1 matches 10 bases. V shed 6 bases and J 6 bases; nucleotides not matched to a gene: 8. CDR3 length: 16 amino acids. Germline CDR1 and CDR2: MDHEN and SYDVKM. CDR3 region: CASRADRGPLNSPLHF. The CDR3 region has the DNA TGTGCCAGCAGGGCAGACAGGGGGCCACTTAATTCACCCCTCCACTTT.

The rearrangement links TRBV5-4 to TRBJ2-2; the match to TRBD1 covers 7 bases. In germline, CDR1 is SGHNT, CDR2 YYREEE (reference sequence). This CDR3 is built from 16 residues. The ends lost 4 bases at V and 0 bases at J; junction bases unmatched: 6. The DNA for the CDR3 is TGTGCCAGCAGCCGGGGACAGCTTACGAACACCGGGGAGCTGTTTTTT. Translated: CASSRGQLTNTGELFF.

The chain combines TRBV18 with TRBJ2-3; TRBD2 matches at 10 bases. Germline lookup yields CDR1 KGHSH and CDR2 LQKENI. V was pared by 3 bases and J by 4 bases, with 7 bases of the junction left unmatched. The CDR3 is made up of 16 amino acids. The CDR3 DNA reads as TGTGCCAGCTCACCTTCGGGTAGCGGGGGGCCAGATACGCAGTATTTT. As protein: CASSPSGSGGPDTQYF.

The J gene is TRBJ2-1, the V gene TRBV7-9; 11 nucleotides match TRBD1. Germline-derived CDR1 and CDR2 are SEHNR and FQNEAQ (reference sequence). The CDR3 runs 17 residues. Unmatched junction bases numbered 10, after V lost 5 bases and J lost 4 bases. The CDR3 loop is CASSLSPGQGVYNEQFF. The CDR3 DNA is TGTGCCAGCAGCCTGAGCCCGGGACAGGGGGTATACAATGAGCAGTTCTTC. The whole variable domain, filled in from reference TRBV7-9 and TRBJ2-1, reads DTGVSQNPRHKITKRGQNVTFRCDPISEHNRLYWYRQTLGQGPEFLTYFQNEAQLEKSRLLSDRFSAERPKGSFSTLEIQRTEQGDSAMYLCASSLSPGQGVYNEQFFGPGTRLTVL.

This clone has just one count. V and J are TRBV12-5 and TRBJ1-1, with D uncertain. The CDR3 runs to 13 residues. Germline CDR1 and CDR2: LGHNT and FRNRAP. V gave up 1 base and J gave up 1 base, with 4 bases separating them. CDR3 DNA: TGTGCTAGTGGTTTGGGGGCGAACACTGAAGCTTTCTTT. It encodes CASGLGANTEAFF.

The chain combines TRBV4-3 with TRBJ2-7; TRBD2 matches at 11 bases. Per germline, CDR1 LGHNA and CDR2 YSLEER. J lost 1 base, V lost 3 bases, and 5 bases had no gene match. This CDR3 has 16 amino acids. The CDR3 DNA follows: TGCGCCAGCAGCCAGACACTAGCGGGGGAGTCCTACGAGCAGTACTTC. This sequence encodes CASSQTLAGESYEQYF.

The rearrangement links TRBV7-9 to TRBJ2-2, with 10 bases that match TRBD1. Germline lookup yields CDR1 SEHNR and CDR2 FQNEAQ (reference sequence). This CDR3 is 15 amino acids long. J lost 3 bases, V lost 6 bases, and 4 bases had no gene match. The CDR3 spells CASSSGTGDTGELFF. The CDR3 DNA is TGTGCCAGCAGTTCCGGGACAGGGGACACCGGGGAGCTGTTTTTT.

This chain links TRBV28 with TRBJ1-5; no firm D call. Germline lookup yields CDR1 MDHEN and CDR2 SYDVKM. The ends were cut back, 5 bases at V and 0 bases at J, with 14 bases in the middle. The CDR3 contains 16 residues. CDR3 in amino acids: CASSGYSPYSNQPQHF. CDR3 DNA sequence: TGTGCCAGCAGTGGTTACAGTCCGTATAGCAATCAGCCCCAGCATTTT.

This sequence joins TRBV18 and TRBJ1-1; D is undetermined. The CDR3 totals 14 residues. V shed 6 bases and J shed 0 bases, with 11 bases lying between them. Germline loops: CDR1 KGHSH, CDR2 LQKENI. CDR3 protein: CASSPGNMNTEAFF. DNA of the CDR3: TGTGCCAGCTCCCCGGGGAATATGAACACTGAAGCTTTCTTT.

The chain employs TRBV6-1 and TRBJ2-5; TRBD2 matches 11 bases. CDR3 length: 17 residues. With 2 bases clipped from V and 4 bases from J, the junction kept 9 bases outside the gene matches. Per the germline V gene, CDR1 is MNHNS and CDR2 is SASEGT. The CDR3 is CASSESASGGRGETQYF. CDR3 DNA sequence: TGTGCCAGCAGTGAATCGGCTAGCGGGGGGAGAGGAGAGACCCAGTACTTC.